This T cell receptor beta chain was sequenced in a study of blood T cell repertoires in COVID-19 (dated by TCRdb to the early 2020s). Regarding the complete study: Samples covering the acute and convalescent phases of COVID-19 were provided by collaborators in the United States, Italy and Spain. The samples were drawn from the first 160 participants of the ongoing ImmuneRACE study and from 1,254 subjects provided by 6 global collaborators. The material from the prospective study consisted of cDNA or gDNA derived from T cells, B-cell-depleted T cells, or PBMCs. Nearly every sample came with metadata listing a de-identified subject ID, COVID-19 status, age in years and sex. The repertoires were released in a freely available public database intended as a resource for research on the immune response to SARS-CoV-2. Where HLA class I and class II types were available, the types were taken from metadata supplied by the sample provider, not from assay-based typing. Subjects who had been exposed to COVID-19, were actively infected with it, or had recovered from it provided the deeply sampled blood TCRbeta repertoires that made up the dataset. What the authors observed across the whole study: The amount of clinical and demographic metadata varied by source and participant and was provided uncurated.

On this clone itself: What this receptor recognizes is not known. No base-level quality is on record; no much larger clone is a single base apart. This specimen includes other DNA sequences encoding the same CDR3.

The collaborating institutions used their own protocols to collect whole blood in K2EDTA tubes. For TCRbeta analysis, collaborators shipped samples as frozen whole blood, isolated PBMCs, or DNA extracted from either of those sample types. TCRbeta CDR3 regions were amplified from genomic DNA by means of the immunoSEQ Assay, a bias-controlled multiplex PCR. As for the authors' bioinformatics: Nucleated cell counts per sample were estimated from amplification of reference gene primers within the assay. To quantify the absolute abundance of each unique TCRbeta CDR3 rearrangement, sequence reads were collapsed and filtered. For each sample, productive Simpson clonality was calculated by taking the square root of Simpson's diversity index across productive rearrangements. Not all clones reach the TCRdb copy of this immuneACCESS table, which keeps in-frame sequences only. Checked studies attribute under half of the gap to unresolved V genes and leave the rest unexplained. The DNA was the basis for D and trimming; V, J and clone size are from that table. The sample table lists about 120,000 clones, 81% of them with a count of one. 3.5% to 4% of the sample belongs to the ten largest clones.

The sequenced sample was peripheral blood. This clonotype was obtained from a woman aged 50 to 65 with acute or convalescent COVID-19.

The CDR3 protein sequence reads: CSAPGDTEAFF. The DNA sequence reads TGCAGTGCTCCAGGGGACACTGAAGCTTTCTTT. The V gene is TRBV20-1 and the J gene is TRBJ1-1; TRBD1 is a weak D gene call, 6 bases matching. CDR3 length: 11 amino acids, cysteine to phenylalanine. CDR3 DNA is the only sequence kept; it has 33 bases, read in frame from the first base. From a lookup of the germline V gene (reference sequence), CDR1 and CDR2 are DFQATT and SNEGSKA. V is cut by 5 bases and J by 3 bases, and the space between the germline ends is 7 bases.